This entry lists 17 T cell receptor beta chains sequenced from one sample in a study of memory CD4+ T cells and cytomegalovirus serostatus. Single viable CD3+CD4+CD8-CD45RO+ cells were sorted as the memory CD4+ T cells. The table came from immunoSEQ multiplex PCR; TCRdb's copy has only in-frame clones and leaves some out. In the table there are 40,000 to 45,000 clones, over 65% of which are singletons. Sequenced material: memory CD4+ T cells from blood. These receptors originate from an adult in good health and CMV-seronegative.

The genes are TRBV14 and TRBJ2-7; D is ambiguous. Trimming shortened V by 0 bases and J by 6 bases, and 12 bases separated the two germline ends. This CDR3 has 14 residues. The germline V gene encodes CDR1 SGHDN and CDR2 FVKESK. The CDR3 nucleotides are TGTGCCAGCAGCCAAGATACACAGTCGGGCGAGCAGTACTTC. This encodes CASSQDTQSGEQYF.

The chain couples TRBV10-2 to TRBJ2-5, with TRBD1 as a possible D gene (5 bases). Germline CDR1 WSHSY, CDR2 SAAADI. The CDR3 loop spans 13 amino acids. V was cut by 6 bases and J by 5 bases, with 13 bases left in between. The CDR3 spells CASSSTVRETQYF. CDR3 DNA sequence: TGCGCCAGCAGCTCGACAGTCAGGGAGACCCAGTACTTC.

This clone turned up a few times. The J gene is TRBJ2-2, the V gene TRBV2; 7 bases agree with TRBD2. CDR1 SNHLY and CDR2 FYNNEI come from the germline V gene. CDR3 length equals 14 residues. The ends lost 6 bases at V and 1 base at J; junction bases unmatched: 2. The CDR3 nucleotides read TGTGCCAGCAGAAGGACTAGGAACACCGGGGAGCTGTTTTTT. Protein product: CASRRTRNTGELFF. The whole variable domain, filled in from reference TRBV2 and TRBJ2-2, reads EPEVTQTPSHQVTQMGQEVILRCVPISNHLYFYWYRQILGQKVEFLVSFYNNEISEKSEIFDDQFSVERPDGSNFTLKIRSTKLEDSAMYFCASRRTRNTGELFFGEGSRLTVL.

CDR3 amino acids: CASSYGQGNQPQHF. The CDR3 nucleotides read TGTGCCAGCAGCTACGGACAGGGTAACCAGCCCCAGCATTTT. V and J are TRBV11-2 and TRBJ1-5, with 8 positions matching TRBD1. With V trimmed by 4 bases and J by 7 bases, 6 bases remained unmatched. The CDR3 runs 14 residues. Germline V gene lookup returns CDR1 SGHAT and CDR2 FQNNGV.

This chain connects TRBV7-9 to TRBJ1-4; tentative D call: TRBD1 (5 bases). The CDR3 loop spans 15 amino acids. The V and J ends lost 5 bases and 7 bases respectively, with 17 bases between them. The germline V gene has CDR1 SEHNR and CDR2 FQNEAQ (reference sequence). The CDR3 DNA sequence: TGTGCCAGCAGCACGCGCGGGGCGATCATTGAAAAACTGTTTTTT. It is translated as CASSTRGAIIEKLFF.

In this sample, this clone turned up once. The CDR3: CASRQGFTGELFF. The CDR3, as DNA: TGTGCCAGCAGACAGGGGTTCACCGGGGAGCTGTTTTTT. The gene calls are TRBV2 and TRBJ2-2, with 7 nucleotides matching TRBD1. Per germline, CDR1 SNHLY and CDR2 FYNNEI. The CDR3 covers 13 residues. Germline trimming cut 6 bases from V and 4 bases from J; bases unmatched to any gene: 2.

CDR3 in DNA: TGTGCCAGCAGAACACAGATGTATAATTCACCCCTCCACTTT. It is translated as CASRTQMYNSPLHF. This sequence joins TRBV6-6 and TRBJ1-6; no definite D call. Between the trimmed V and J ends, which lost 6 bases and 4 bases, there was a span of 10 bases. From germline, CDR1 is MNHNY and CDR2 SVGAGI (reference sequence). CDR3 length: 14 residues.

The chain combines TRBV27 with TRBJ1-2; the match to TRBD1 covers 7 bases. The trim removed 5 bases at V and 7 bases at J, leaving 4 bases unmatched. CDR1 is MNHEY, CDR2 SMNVEV, per germline (reference sequence). The CDR3 contains 12 residues. This CDR3 reads CASSQNRGGYTF. The CDR3 DNA reads as TGTGCCAGCAGTCAGAACAGGGGTGGCTACACCTTC.

This clone was detected a few times. The chain has TRBV2 and TRBJ2-3; 12 nucleotides match TRBD2. V lost 7 bases to trimming and J lost 5 bases; unmatched junction nucleotides: 13. The germline gives CDR1 SNHLY, CDR2 FYNNEI. The CDR3 loop spans 17 amino acids. For the CDR3, the DNA is TGTGCCAGCAACCCGCCTAGCGGGGGGGCCGGTGGAGATACGCAGTATTTT. This encodes CASNPPSGGAGGDTQYF.

The rearrangement links TRBV6-6 to TRBJ2-7; no definite D call. In germline, CDR1 is MNHNY, CDR2 SVGAGI (reference sequence). CDR3 length equals 13 residues. Trimming left V 6 bases short and J 0 bases short, with 9 bases between. CDR3 sequence: CASRGSNSYEQYF. DNA for the CDR3: TGTGCCAGCAGGGGGTCCAACTCCTACGAGCAGTACTTC.

The chain is built from TRBV7-6 and TRBJ2-1, with 7 bases matching TRBD1. After removal of 5 bases from V and 8 bases from J, the junction contained 3 bases not matched to a gene. Germline V lookup: CDR1 SGHVS, CDR2 FNYEAQ. CDR3 length: 12 amino acids. CDR3 sequence: CASSLQGDEQFF. The DNA of the CDR3 is TGTGCCAGCAGCCTCCAGGGGGATGAGCAGTTCTTC.

This chain joins TRBV9 and TRBJ2-2; D unclear. V was trimmed by 5 bases and J by 0 bases, leaving 11 bases between them. The CDR3 is 15 amino acids. Germline V gene lookup returns CDR1 SGDLS and CDR2 YYNGEE. CDR3 DNA sequence: TGTGCCAGCAGGGGCTCAACCGCGAACACCGGGGAGCTGTTTTTT. This encodes CASRGSTANTGELFF. Using reference TRBV9 and TRBJ2-2 for the parts outside the CDR3, the full variable domain is DSGVTQTPKHLITATGQRVTLRCSPRSGDLSVYWYQQSLDQGLQFLIQYYNGEERAKGNILERFSAQQFPDLHSELNLSSLELGDSALYFCASRGSTANTGELFFGEGSRLTVL.

The V gene is TRBV7-8, the J gene TRBJ2-5; D is uncertain. From germline, CDR1 is SGHVS and CDR2 FQNEAQ. With 1 base removed from V and 5 bases from J, the gap between germline ends came to 11 bases. The CDR3 covers 14 residues. The CDR3 loop is CASSLVHDWETQYF. The CDR3 bases are TGTGCCAGCAGCTTAGTCCACGACTGGGAGACCCAGTACTTC.

V usage is TRBV29-1 and J usage is TRBJ2-1; D possibly uses TRBD1 or TRBD2 (5 bases each). V gave up 7 bases and J gave up 2 bases, with 18 bases separating them. Per the germline V gene, CDR1 is SQVTM and CDR2 is ANQGSEA. The CDR3 is made up of 15 amino acids. The CDR3 DNA reads TGCAGCGCCGACGGTAGTGGGGGTACCTACAATGAGCAGTTCTTC. This codes for CSADGSGGTYNEQFF.

This chain links TRBV27 with TRBJ1-4, with D uncertain. CDR3 length: 14 amino acids. From germline, CDR1 is MNHEY and CDR2 SMNVEV (reference sequence). Between the trimmed V and J ends, which lost 6 bases and 7 bases, there was a span of 15 bases. CDR3 sequence reads: CASRGLGEGEKLFF. DNA of the CDR3: TGTGCCAGCAGAGGTCTAGGAGAAGGTGAAAAACTGTTTTTT.

This chain connects TRBV11-2 to TRBJ2-3; D is ambiguous. The CDR3 spans 16 residues. Trimming stripped 6 bases from V and 4 bases from J, with 20 bases between. Germline V gives CDR1 SGHAT, CDR2 FQNNGV. In DNA form, the CDR3 reads TGTGCCAGCAGACCCCTGGCGGTCTCAACGGCAGATACGCAGTATTTT. It is translated as CASRPLAVSTADTQYF.

The gene calls are TRBV25-1 and TRBJ1-1; D is ambiguous. The V end was cut by 10 bases, the J end by 1 base, with 10 bases between. CDR1 and CDR2 from the germline V gene are MGHDK and SYGVNS. The CDR3 contains 12 residues. The CDR3 nucleotides are TGTGCCACCCAAACGAGGAACACTGAAGCTTTCTTT. Protein product: CATQTRNTEAFF.